These 28 T cell receptor beta chains share one sample of origin, sequenced in a study of cytomegalovirus exposure and HLA in healthy donors. 60 Vbeta and 13 Jbeta primers were used in PCR. TCRdb's copy holds only in-frame clones and misses some; the assay was immunoSEQ multiplex PCR. Of approximately 160,000 clones listed, approximately 80% were seen once; the top ten hold 6% to 7.5%. The specimen was PBMCs. The receptors were sampled from a man aged 30 to 45 in good health and CMV-seropositive.

The J gene is TRBJ1-4, the V gene TRBV27; unclear D gene. The ends were cut back, 1 base at V and 5 bases at J, with 8 bases in the middle. Germline CDR1 is MNHEY and CDR2 is SMNVEV (reference sequence). The CDR3 loop spans 14 amino acids. The CDR3 is CASSLFGPNEKLFF. CDR3 bases: TGTGCCAGCAGTTTATTTGGGCCGAATGAAAAACTGTTTTTT.

The rearrangement links TRBV30 to TRBJ2-7; TRBD1 is a possible D gene (6 bases). This CDR3 is built from 14 residues. V lost 4 bases to trimming and J lost 0 bases, with 13 bases between them. CDR1 and CDR2 (germline): GTSNPN, SVGIG (reference sequence). The CDR3 DNA reads as TGTGCCTGGACCAGGGGTTCCCTCTCCTACGAGCAGTACTTC. Its protein is CAWTRGSLSYEQYF.

This clone was counted between two and nine times. V is TRBV6-1 and J is TRBJ2-7, with D possibly matching TRBD1 (6 bases). CDR1 and CDR2 (germline): MNHNS, SASEGT. V lost 6 bases, J lost 2 bases, and 17 bases lay in between. This CDR3 contains 15 residues. CDR3 protein: CASRLARDKAYEQYF. DNA for the CDR3: TGTGCCAGCAGGCTCGCTCGGGACAAAGCCTACGAGCAGTACTTC.

This clone was recorded only once. The chain carries TRBV21-1 and TRBJ2-7; TRBD1, as called in the table, went unchecked against the DNA. TRBV21-1 is reported as a pseudogene. The CDR3 consists of 17 residues. DNA of the CDR3: TGTGCCAGCAGCGCTGGGGAGGGACAGGGGGACTCGTACGAGCAGTACTTC. This encodes CASSAGEGQGDSYEQYF.

This clone was counted a few times. The gene calls are TRBV25-1 and TRBJ1-1, with D maybe TRBD1 (5 bases). Trimming left V 3 bases short and J 0 bases short, with 8 bases between. The CDR3 runs 14 residues. Germline V gene data show CDR1 as MGHDK and CDR2 as SYGVNS. In DNA, the CDR3 is TGTGCCAGCAGTGACAGGGTTATGAACACTGAAGCTTTCTTT. Translated: CASSDRVMNTEAFF. Full variable domain (remainder filled in from reference TRBV25-1 and TRBJ1-1): EADIYQTPRYLVIGTGKKITLECSQTMGHDKMYWYQQDPGMELHLIHYSYGVNSTEKGDLSSESTVSRIRTEHFPLTLESARPSHTSQYLCASSDRVMNTEAFFGQGTRLTVV.

The V gene is TRBV9, the J gene TRBJ1-1; D perhaps matches TRBD1 (5 bases). V was trimmed by 0 bases and J by 7 bases, leaving 10 bases between them. Germline CDR1 reads SGDLS; CDR2 reads YYNGEE. This CDR3 comprises 13 residues. The CDR3 nucleotides are TGTGCCAGCAGCGTAGCTTCGGGGGGTGAAGCTTTCTTT. Its protein product is CASSVASGGEAFF.

The chain carries TRBV18 and TRBJ2-1, with D unresolved. This CDR3 comprises 16 residues. The germline V gene encodes CDR1 KGHSH and CDR2 LQKENI. V gave up 3 bases and J gave up 0 bases, with 12 bases separating them. The chain's CDR3 is CASSPQVTSSYNEQFF. The CDR3 coding sequence is TGTGCCAGCTCACCGCAGGTCACGAGCTCCTACAATGAGCAGTTCTTC.

V is TRBV6-5 and J is TRBJ2-4, with 8 bases matching TRBD1. Trimming at V came to 5 bases and at J to 2 bases, leaving 5 bases not matched to a gene. From germline, CDR1 is MNHEY and CDR2 SVGAGI. This CDR3 contains 15 residues. CDR3 loop: CASSPDRGPKNIQYF. In nucleotides, the CDR3 is TGTGCCAGCAGTCCAGACAGGGGTCCCAAAAACATTCAGTACTTC.

The chain links TRBV25-1 to TRBJ2-5; tentatively, D is TRBD2 (5 bases). Germline lookup yields CDR1 MGHDK and CDR2 SYGVNS. The V gene lost 0 bases and the J gene lost 1 base, with 9 bases spanning the gap. This CDR3 region has 15 residues. This CDR3 is CASSEYTGSQETQYF. The CDR3 nucleotides read TGTGCCAGCAGTGAATATACGGGGTCCCAAGAGACCCAGTACTTC.

The chain is built from TRBV5-1 and TRBJ2-1; 7 bases match TRBD1. After removal of 3 bases from V and 5 bases from J, the junction contained 8 bases not matched to a gene. This CDR3 spans 15 amino acids. Germline CDR1 SGHRS, CDR2 YFSETQ. The CDR3 DNA sequence: TGCGCCAGCAGCTACAGGGGTGGAACCAACAATGAGCAGTTCTTC. It codes for CASSYRGGTNNEQFF.

V usage is TRBV9 and J usage is TRBJ2-2, with D perhaps matching TRBD2 (7 bases). With 1 base removed from V and 4 bases from J, the gap between germline ends came to 11 bases. From germline, CDR1 is SGDLS and CDR2 YYNGEE. The CDR3 totals 15 residues. The CDR3 sequence: CASSVRGAGTGELFF. CDR3 in DNA: TGTGCCAGCAGCGTACGGGGGGCGGGCACCGGGGAGCTGTTTTTT.

The V gene is TRBV7-2, the J gene TRBJ2-5; 9 nucleotides match TRBD2. The last part of the DNA fits TRBJ2-7 better; the J call may be wrong. The length of the CDR3 is 15 residues. Germline CDR1 reads SGHTA; CDR2 reads FQGNSA. The CDR3 here is CASSPSGGTSYEQYF. CDR3 DNA sequence: TGTGCCAGCAGCCCCAGCGGGGGGACCTCCTACGAGCAGTACTTC.

The CDR3 here is CASSSGGGNTIYF. The CDR3 bases are TGTGCCAGTAGTTCAGGGGGCGGAAACACCATATATTTT. V gene TRBV19 combines with J gene TRBJ1-3, with 8 nucleotides matching TRBD1. Germline assignment: CDR1 LNHDA and CDR2 SQIVND (reference sequence). Trimming removed 5 bases from V and 4 bases from J; junction bases left unmatched: 1. The CDR3 has 13 amino acids.

This clone was detected only once. CDR3 in amino acids: CASSQTSDQVFQGRWTDTQYF. The CDR3 bases are TGTGCCAGCAGCCAGACCAGCGACCAGGTATTCCAGGGTCGATGGACAGATACGCAGTATTTT. This chain connects TRBV21-1 to TRBJ2-3; the listed D gene, TRBD1, was not tested against the DNA. TRBV21-1 is assigned pseudogene status. The CDR3 loop spans 21 amino acids.

The CDR3 coding sequence is TGTGCCAGCAGCTTGCCCTTTGGGTGGCAGGGAAGCACAGATACGCAGTATTTT. Residues: CASSLPFGWQGSTDTQYF. V usage is TRBV5-4 and J usage is TRBJ2-3, with D perhaps matching TRBD1 (5 bases). The V end lost 1 base, the J end lost 0 bases, and 18 bases lay between the germline ends. The CDR3 totals 18 residues. From germline, CDR1 is SGHNT and CDR2 YYREEE (reference sequence).

The genes are TRBV5-1 and TRBJ2-7, with TRBD2 as a possible D gene (5 bases). CDR1 is SGHRS, CDR2 YFSETQ, per germline. The CDR3 spans 15 residues. V lost 2 bases and J lost 2, with 14 bases in between. The CDR3 nucleotides read TGCGCCAGCAGCTTCCAAGCGGACCCGGCCTACGAGCAGTACTTC. It translates to CASSFQADPAYEQYF. Combining the CDR3 with reference TRBV5-1 and TRBJ2-7 gives the whole variable domain KAGVTQTPRYLIKTRGQQVTLSCSPISGHRSVSWYQQTPGQGLQFLFEYFSETQRNKGNFPGRFSGRQFSNSRSEMNVSTLELGDSALYLCASSFQADPAYEQYFGPGTRLTVT.

The chain joins TRBV5-5 to TRBJ1-1, with D unresolved. V lost 4 bases to trimming and J lost 5 bases, with 15 bases between them. Per the germline V gene, CDR1 is SGHKS and CDR2 is YYEKEE (reference sequence). The CDR3 is made up of 14 amino acids. The DNA of the CDR3 is TGTGCCAGCAGCCCCCCGCTAGGGAGGACTGAAGCTTTCTTT. As protein: CASSPPLGRTEAFF.

The chain couples TRBV4-2 to TRBJ2-1; 10 nucleotides match TRBD2. Germline trimming cut 1 base from V and 1 base from J; bases unmatched to any gene: 4. The CDR3 is made up of 17 amino acids. Germline V gives CDR1 LGHNA, CDR2 YNFKEQ. The CDR3 DNA reads TGTGCCAGCAGCCAAGGCCGACTAGCGGGTTCCTACAATGAGCAGTTCTTC. Its protein product is CASSQGRLAGSYNEQFF.

The chain carries TRBV2 and TRBJ2-7; 14 nucleotides agree with TRBD2. Germline loops: CDR1 SNHLY, CDR2 FYNNEI. The CDR3 totals 15 residues. Germline trimming cut 8 bases from V and 5 bases from J; bases unmatched to any gene: 8. The CDR3 sequence: CASGRLGLAGDEQYF. The DNA for the CDR3 is TGTGCCAGCGGCAGACTGGGACTAGCGGGGGACGAGCAGTACTTC.

CDR3 sequence reads: CASSPSRTSLREETQYF. The CDR3 coding sequence is TGTGCCAGCAGCCCCTCTAGGACTAGCCTTCGAGAAGAGACCCAGTACTTC. The chain has TRBV7-9 and TRBJ2-5, with 8 bases fitting TRBD2. The CDR3 covers 17 residues. Germline values: CDR1 SEHNR, CDR2 FQNEAQ (reference sequence). V trimming: 5 bases; J trimming: 3 bases; junction bases outside the gene matches: 14.

V is TRBV28 and J is TRBJ2-1, with a possible D match to TRBD2 (5 bases). This CDR3 spans 13 amino acids. Germline-derived CDR1 and CDR2 are MDHEN and SYDVKM. V lost 6 bases to trimming and J lost 0 bases, with 6 bases between them. CDR3: CASRRVSYNEQFF. The CDR3 DNA follows: TGTGCCAGCAGGCGGGTCTCCTACAATGAGCAGTTCTTC.

The rearrangement joins TRBV6-4 to TRBJ2-5; 11 positions match TRBD2. The CDR3 consists of 15 residues. V was pared by 5 bases and J by 0 bases, with 2 bases of the junction left unmatched. Germline-derived CDR1 and CDR2 are MRHNA and SNTAGT. CDR3 sequence: CASSPGLADQETQYF. CDR3 nucleotide sequence: TGTGCCAGCAGTCCGGGACTAGCGGACCAAGAGACCCAGTACTTC.

V gene TRBV19 combines with J gene TRBJ2-2; D possibly corresponds to TRBD2 (5 bases). The CDR3 runs to 15 residues. Germline loops: CDR1 LNHDA, CDR2 SQIVND (reference sequence). Trimming took off 3 bases at V and 5 bases at J, with 13 bases between the two ends. The CDR3 DNA is TGTGCCAGTAGTATTGAGAGAGGGCTAACCGGGGAGCTGTTTTTT. Protein product: CASSIERGLTGELFF.

The rearrangement uses TRBV7-6 and TRBJ2-7; 8 nucleotides match TRBD1. CDR1 is SGHVS, CDR2 FNYEAQ, per germline. V dropped 5 bases and J dropped 3; count of bases not matched to a gene: 9. The CDR3 totals 15 residues. The CDR3 nucleotides read TGTGCCAGCAGCCCCTGGACAGGGAGAGACTACGAGCAGTACTTC. Amino acid sequence: CASSPWTGRDYEQYF.

The chain has TRBV5-6 and TRBJ1-3; 7 bases line up with TRBD1. V shed 4 bases, J shed 0 bases, and the junction held 10 bases outside the gene matches. The germline CDR1 and CDR2 sequences are SGHDT and YYEEEE. The length of the CDR3 is 17 residues. CDR3 DNA: TGTGCCAGCAGCCTAGACCCCGGGACAGTCTCTGGAAACACCATATATTTT. Its translation: CASSLDPGTVSGNTIYF. The full variable domain, with the rest looked up from reference TRBV5-6 and TRBJ1-3, is DAGVTQSPTHLIKTRGQQVTLRCSPKSGHDTVSWYQQALGQGPQFIFQYYEEEERQRGNFPDRFSGHQFPNYSSELNVNALLLGDSALYLCASSLDPGTVSGNTIYFGEGSWLTVV.

The chain has TRBV9 and TRBJ2-3; the match to TRBD2 covers 9 bases. The trim removed 4 bases at V and 3 bases at J, leaving 9 bases unmatched. CDR1 is SGDLS, CDR2 YYNGEE, per germline. There are 16 residues in the CDR3. The CDR3 nucleotides are TGTGCCAGCAGCCCCCGGGGTAGCGGGAGAACAGATACGCAGTATTTT. It yields the protein CASSPRGSGRTDTQYF.

The chain has TRBV4-3 and TRBJ2-2; no definite D call. The V gene's germline CDR1 is LGHNA and CDR2 YSLEER. The CDR3 runs to 17 residues. Trimming stripped 4 bases from V and 5 bases from J, with 20 bases between. CDR3 residues: CASSRDVTDIGTGELFF. DNA for the CDR3: TGCGCCAGCAGCCGAGACGTAACCGACATTGGAACCGGGGAGCTGTTTTTT.

The rearrangement joins TRBV11-3 to TRBJ2-7; TRBD2 might be the D (7 bases). CDR3 length: 17 residues. The germline gives CDR1 SGHNT, CDR2 YENEEA. Trimming removed 1 base at V and 1 base at J, with 17 bases between. The CDR3 protein is CASSLASGGGVSYEQYF. In DNA, the CDR3 is TGTGCCAGCAGCTTAGCCAGCGGCGGGGGCGTTTCCTACGAGCAGTACTTC.